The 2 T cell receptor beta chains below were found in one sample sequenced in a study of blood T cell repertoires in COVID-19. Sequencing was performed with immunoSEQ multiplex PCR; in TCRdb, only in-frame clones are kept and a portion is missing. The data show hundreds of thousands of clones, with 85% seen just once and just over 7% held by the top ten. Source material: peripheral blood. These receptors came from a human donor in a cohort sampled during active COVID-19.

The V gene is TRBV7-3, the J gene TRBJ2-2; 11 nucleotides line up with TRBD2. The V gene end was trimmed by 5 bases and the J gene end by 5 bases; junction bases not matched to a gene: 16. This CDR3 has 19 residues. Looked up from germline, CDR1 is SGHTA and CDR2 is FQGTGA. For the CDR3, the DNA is TGTGCCAGCAGCAAACCCGGAGCTAGCGGGGGGTCGTTAACCGGGGAGCTGTTTTTT. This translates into CASSKPGASGGSLTGELFF.

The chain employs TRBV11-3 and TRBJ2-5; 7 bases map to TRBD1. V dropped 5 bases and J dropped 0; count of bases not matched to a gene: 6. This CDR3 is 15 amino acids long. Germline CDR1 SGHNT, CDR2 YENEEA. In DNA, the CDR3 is TGTGCCAGCAGCGATCGGACAGGCAACCAAGAGACCCAGTACTTC. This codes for CASSDRTGNQETQYF.